A selection of T cell receptor beta chains follows, all from one sample in a study of cytomegalovirus exposure and HLA in healthy donors. TCRdb's table, derived via immunoSEQ multiplex PCR, lists solely in-frame clones and lacks some. The sample has around 160,000 clones, 77% seen once; the top ten hold roughly 2.8%. Input material: PBMCs. The receptors were gathered from a woman aged 40-49 years in good health and CMV-seropositive. CDR3s include the opening cysteine and the closing phenylalanine or tryptophan. A row's size may be missing; if present it is once, few, many or a size class.

J gene,V gene,clone size,CDR3 protein
TRBJ2-3,TRBV7-9,NA,CASSFDEGTQYF
TRBJ2-2,TRBV2,NA,CATAPSGGAGGELFF
TRBJ1-2,TRBV30,NA,CAWSSGEYGYTF
TRBJ1-4,TRBV7-2,NA,CASSAPGALGGGLFF
TRBJ1-6,TRBV5-1,NA,CASSLGQGAGSPLHF
TRBJ2-7,TRBV28,once,CASSGPGQGSYEQYF
TRBJ2-7,TRBV7-2,NA,CASSRTSGDFYEQYF
TRBJ1-5,TRBV9,NA,CASSASDRAPPGAQHF
TRBJ2-7,TRBV19,NA,CASSRDSPAHEQYF
TRBJ2-5,TRBV5-4,NA,CASSPASTQETQYF
TRBJ2-5,TRBV30,NA,CAWSVSLQAREQYF
TRBJ2-5,TRBV5-6,NA,CASSRSGTAQETQYF
TRBJ1-1,TRBV18,once,CASSWTGENTEAFF
TRBJ1-2,TRBV20-1,NA,CSAFNNYGYTF
TRBJ2-5,TRBV7-2,NA,CASSLISSRETQYF
TRBJ2-7,TRBV11-3,NA,CASSPALRGKNYEQYF
TRBJ1-1,TRBV10-3,once,CAISESPAPREAFF
TRBJ2-4,TRBV5-1,NA,CASSLVVSGGRIGKNIQYF
TRBJ2-1,TRBV5-4,once,CASSLASGRNPYNEQFF
TRBJ2-5,TRBV11-3,once,CASSLRQQETQYF
TRBJ1-4,TRBV18,once,CASSPQGMNEKLFF
TRBJ2-1,TRBV9,NA,CASSQGGGSPLEQFF
TRBJ2-3,TRBV7-8,NA,CASSSLAGGRADTQYF
TRBJ2-5,TRBV6-6,few,CASSYPGSGDQETQYF
TRBJ1-1,TRBV6-5,once,CASSPLGAMNTEAFF
TRBJ2-5,TRBV4-3,NA,CASSQGNRDTKETQYF
TRBJ1-2,TRBV10-3,NA,CAISRGTGNYGYTF
TRBJ2-1,TRBV11-2,NA,CASSSLGQGAFNEQFF
TRBJ2-7,TRBV7-2,once,CASSFSGTGVSEQYF
TRBJ1-1,TRBV6-1,NA,CASSAETWDSTLNTEAFF
TRBJ2-5,TRBV7-9,once,CSSTGDQETQYF
TRBJ2-3,TRBV5-1,NA,CASSRGTDLPTDTQYF
TRBJ1-1,TRBV6-5,NA,CASSYSTGIYTEAFF
TRBJ2-3,TRBV4-2,NA,CASSQEQGRTDTQYF
TRBJ1-2,TRBV5-1,NA,CASSATGGFYGYTF
TRBJ2-7,TRBV5-4,NA,CASSLGTGSGEKQYF
TRBJ1-1,TRBV6-6,NA,CASIDRGRNTEAFF
TRBJ2-7,TRBV7-5,NA,CARSPIHEQYF
TRBJ2-1,TRBV4-1,NA,CASSPGQGASYNEQFF
TRBJ1-2,TRBV5-6,once,CASSPDRITRAYGYTF
TRBJ1-1,TRBV30,NA,CAWSTTGGEAFF
TRBJ2-1,TRBV10-3,NA,CAISDGLAETHEQFF
TRBJ1-2,TRBV7-2,NA,CAGSPQGIGYGYTF
TRBJ2-3,TRBV18,NA,CASSPGTDRGTDTQYF
TRBJ1-2,TRBV4-3,NA,CASSQEDLLATGSKGYTF
TRBJ2-1,TRBV7-2,NA,CASSLQRLAGYNEQFF
TRBJ2-2,TRBV4-1,NA,CASSPGTGGRGELFF
TRBJ2-5,TRBV2,NA,CASSVLAVQETQYF
TRBJ1-5,TRBV19,NA,CASSMYSRGNQPQHF
TRBJ1-3,TRBV18,few,CASSGTRSSGNTIYF
TRBJ2-3,TRBV7-8,NA,CASSQLESTDTQYF
TRBJ1-1,TRBV4-2,NA,CASSQLGAETEAFF
TRBJ1-2,TRBV7-5,NA,CARSLGQGAARGYTF
TRBJ1-4,TRBV19,NA,CASARGQNEKLFF
TRBJ2-5,TRBV29-1,NA,CSVVMRGRETQYF
TRBJ2-3,TRBV7-2,NA,CASSKLAGSTDTQYF
TRBJ2-7,TRBV6-5,few,CASSIGQGFSYEQYF
TRBJ1-6,TRBV30,NA,CAWAGTGDSPLHF
TRBJ2-7,TRBV23-1,NA,CASNYRGVFSYEQYF
TRBJ2-7,TRBV10-1,few,CASRKQGYEQYF